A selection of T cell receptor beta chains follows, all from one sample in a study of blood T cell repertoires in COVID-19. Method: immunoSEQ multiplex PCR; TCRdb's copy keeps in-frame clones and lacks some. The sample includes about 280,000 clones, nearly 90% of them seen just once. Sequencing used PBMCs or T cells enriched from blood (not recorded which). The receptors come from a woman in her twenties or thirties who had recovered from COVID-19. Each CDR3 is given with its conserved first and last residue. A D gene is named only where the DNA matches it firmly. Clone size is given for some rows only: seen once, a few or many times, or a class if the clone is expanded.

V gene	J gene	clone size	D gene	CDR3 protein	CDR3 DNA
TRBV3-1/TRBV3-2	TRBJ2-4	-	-	CASSQGRGQYF	TGTGCCAGCAGCCAAGGAAGAGGGCAGTACTTC
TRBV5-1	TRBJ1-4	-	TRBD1	CASSVKGQRNEKLFF	TGCGCCAGCAGCGTAAAGGGACAGAGAAATGAAAAACTGTTTTTT
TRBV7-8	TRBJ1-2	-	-	CASSLELAVGHYGYTF	TGTGCCAGCAGCTTAGAATTGGCGGTCGGTCACTATGGCTACACCTTC
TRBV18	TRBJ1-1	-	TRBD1	CASSPRTGPHALSEAFF	TGTGCCAGCTCACCAAGGACAGGGCCTCATGCATTGTCTGAAGCTTTCTTT
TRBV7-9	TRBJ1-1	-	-	CASSRSGQLSNTEAFF	TGTGCCAGCAGCCGATCTGGACAGCTTTCGAACACTGAAGCTTTCTTT
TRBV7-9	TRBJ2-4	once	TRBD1	CASSQGTGAAKNIQYF	TGTGCCAGCAGCCAAGGGACAGGGGCTGCCAAAAACATTCAGTACTTC
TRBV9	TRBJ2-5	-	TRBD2	CASSISGGVQETQYF	TGTGCCAGCAGCATTAGCGGGGGGGTCCAAGAGACCCAGTACTTC
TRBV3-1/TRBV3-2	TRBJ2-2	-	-	CASSQAQGRTGELFF	TGTGCCAGCAGCCAAGCACAGGGTCGAACCGGGGAGCTGTTTTTT
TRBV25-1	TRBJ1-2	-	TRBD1	CASRGTGVNYGYTF	TGTGCCAGCAGGGGGACAGGGGTTAACTATGGCTACACCTTC
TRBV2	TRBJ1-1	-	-	CASRPGMNTEAFF	TGTGCCAGCAGGCCGGGGATGAACACTGAAGCTTTCTTT
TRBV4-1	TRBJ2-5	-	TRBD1	CASSPTGGGMRETQYF	TGCGCCAGCAGCCCCACAGGGGGCGGTATGAGGGAGACCCAGTACTTC
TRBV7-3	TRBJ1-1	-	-	CASSLVGGGTEAFF	TGTGCCAGCAGCTTAGTGGGGGGAGGCACTGAAGCTTTCTTT
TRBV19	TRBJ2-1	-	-	CASSTQASAGPNNEQFF	TGTGCCAGTAGTACGCAGGCGAGCGCGGGACCAAACAATGAGCAGTTCTTC
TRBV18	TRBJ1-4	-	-	CASSHDRNLNEKLFF	TGTGCCAGCTCGCACGACAGGAACCTCAATGAAAAACTGTTTTTT
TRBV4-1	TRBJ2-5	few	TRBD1	CASRDRGTQYF	TGCGCCAGCAGAGACAGGGGGACCCAGTACTTC
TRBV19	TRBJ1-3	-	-	CASSIVTSSGNTIYF	TGTGCCAGTAGTATCGTCACTAGCTCTGGAAACACCATATATTTT
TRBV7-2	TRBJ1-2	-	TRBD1	CASSSETGASYGYTF	TGTGCCAGCAGTTCGGAAACAGGGGCTAGCTATGGCTACACCTTC
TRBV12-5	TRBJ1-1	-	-	CASGLLGGGNTEAFF	TGTGCTAGTGGTTTGTTAGGGGGTGGAAACACTGAAGCTTTCTTT
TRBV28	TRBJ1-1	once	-	CASSLPGELNTEAFF	TGTGCCAGCAGTTTGCCCGGGGAATTAAACACTGAAGCTTTCTTT
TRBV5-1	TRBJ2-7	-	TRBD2	CASSLVASGTLRRYEQYF	TGCGCCAGCAGCTTGGTGGCTAGCGGGACCCTCAGAAGATACGAGCAGTACTTC
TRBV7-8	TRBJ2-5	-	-	CASSIPRGWETQYF	TGTGCCAGCAGCATCCCACGGGGTTGGGAGACCCAGTACTTC
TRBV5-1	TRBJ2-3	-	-	CASSLASDTQYF	TGCGCCAGCAGCTTAGCCTCGGATACGCAGTATTTT
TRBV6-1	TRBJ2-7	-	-	CASSEAHQGSLYEQYF	TGTGCCAGCAGTGAAGCCCATCAGGGAAGTCTCTACGAGCAGTACTTC
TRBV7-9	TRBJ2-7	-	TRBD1	CASSSWTGSYEQYF	TGTGCCAGCAGCTCATGGACAGGGTCCTACGAGCAGTACTTC
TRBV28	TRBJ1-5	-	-	CASVVGGWDQPQHF	TGTGCCAGCGTAGTGGGGGGATGGGATCAGCCCCAGCATTTT
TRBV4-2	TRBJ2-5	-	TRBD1	CASSPTGGTETQYF	TGTGCCAGCAGCCCGACAGGGGGCACAGAGACCCAGTACTTC
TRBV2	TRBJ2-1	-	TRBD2	CASSEPGGQNEQFF	TGTGCCAGCAGTGAACCGGGAGGGCAGAATGAGCAGTTCTTC
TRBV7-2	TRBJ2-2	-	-	CASSWATFGGELFF	TGTGCCAGCAGCTGGGCGACCTTTGGCGGGGAGCTGTTTTTT